This is a list of T cell receptor beta chains from one sample in a study of cytomegalovirus exposure and HLA in healthy donors. Clones were sequenced by immunoSEQ multiplex PCR, and TCRdb holds only the in-frame ones, with some missing. The sample consists of about 200,000 clones, 82% of them appearing once. Material for sequencing was PBMCs. These receptors all stem from a woman between 18 and 29 years old in good health and CMV-seronegative. Each CDR3 is given with its conserved first and last residue. A D gene is named only where the DNA matches it firmly. Where a row states a size, it is once, few, many or the class of an expanded clone; other rows omit it.

j_call d_call clone_size v_call cdr3_aa cdr3_nt
TRBJ1-1 TRBD1 few TRBV2 CASSLNRGGTEAFF TGTGCCAGCAGTTTGAACAGGGGGGGGACTGAAGCTTTCTTT
TRBJ2-1 TRBD2 once TRBV4-3 CASSPRRREGLNEQFF TGCGCCAGCAGCCCAAGACGGCGGGAGGGCCTGAATGAGCAGTTCTTC
TRBJ1-1 . few TRBV6-1 CASSDPWPEAFF TGTGCCAGCAGTGATCCTTGGCCCGAAGCTTTCTTT
TRBJ2-1 TRBD2 . TRBV9 CASSVAGTSGSREQFF TGTGCCAGCAGCGTAGCGGGGACTAGCGGGAGTAGAGAGCAGTTCTTC
TRBJ2-1 . . TRBV4-3 CASSQDWLRGKGNNEQFF TGCGCCAGCAGCCAAGATTGGTTACGCGGGAAAGGTAACAATGAGCAGTTCTTC
TRBJ1-1 TRBD1 once TRBV5-4 CASRSDREVEAFF TGTGCCAGCAGATCCGACAGGGAGGTTGAAGCTTTCTTT
TRBJ2-2 TRBD2 . TRBV27 CASSTGLELDTGELFF TGTGCCAGCAGTACCGGACTAGAGTTAGACACCGGGGAGCTGTTTTTT
TRBJ1-5 . . TRBV7-2 CASSPQADRNQPQHF TGTGCCAGCAGCCCCCAAGCGGACCGCAATCAGCCCCAGCATTTT
TRBJ2-1 TRBD2 once TRBV2 CASSEVAGSPDEQFF TGTGCCAGCAGTGAGGTAGCGGGGAGCCCGGATGAGCAGTTCTTC
TRBJ1-2 . . TRBV19 CASSPNQGFFIDYGYTF TGTGCCAGTAGTCCGAACCAGGGTTTCTTTATCGACTATGGCTACACCTTC
TRBJ2-3 . . TRBV6-5 CASGARGGTDTQYF TGTGCCAGTGGTGCCCGCGGGGGCACAGATACGCAGTATTTT
TRBJ2-4 TRBD1 . TRBV15 CATSTGTGGNIQYF TGTGCCACCAGCACAGGGACAGGGGGAAACATTCAGTACTTC
TRBJ2-3 . . TRBV19 CASSIAVADTQYF TGTGCCAGTAGTATTGCAGTGGCAGATACGCAGTATTTT
TRBJ2-7 TRBD2 . TRBV28 CASSSLVGSGTPYEQYF TGTGCCAGCAGTTCCTTGGTGGGTAGCGGGACCCCCTACGAGCAGTACTTC
TRBJ2-2 TRBD2 . TRBV6-5 CASSYGTSGAGELFF TGTGCCAGCAGTTACGGGACTAGCGGAGCCGGGGAGCTGTTTTTT